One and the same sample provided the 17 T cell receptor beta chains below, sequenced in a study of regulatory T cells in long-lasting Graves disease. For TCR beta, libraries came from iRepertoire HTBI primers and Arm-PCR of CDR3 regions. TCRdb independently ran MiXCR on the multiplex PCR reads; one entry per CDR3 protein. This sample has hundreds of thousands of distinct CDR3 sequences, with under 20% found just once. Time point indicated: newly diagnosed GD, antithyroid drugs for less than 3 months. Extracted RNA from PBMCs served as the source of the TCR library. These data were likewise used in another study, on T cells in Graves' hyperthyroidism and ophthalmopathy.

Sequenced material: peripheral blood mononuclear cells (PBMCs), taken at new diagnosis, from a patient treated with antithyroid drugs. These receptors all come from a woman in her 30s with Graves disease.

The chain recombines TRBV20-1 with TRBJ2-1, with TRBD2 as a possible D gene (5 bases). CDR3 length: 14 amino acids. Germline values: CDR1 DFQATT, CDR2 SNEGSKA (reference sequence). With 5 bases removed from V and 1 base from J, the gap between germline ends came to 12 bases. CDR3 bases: TGCAGTGCTTGGGAGAGCGGTTCCTACAATGAGCAGTTCTTC. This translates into CSAWESGSYNEQFF.

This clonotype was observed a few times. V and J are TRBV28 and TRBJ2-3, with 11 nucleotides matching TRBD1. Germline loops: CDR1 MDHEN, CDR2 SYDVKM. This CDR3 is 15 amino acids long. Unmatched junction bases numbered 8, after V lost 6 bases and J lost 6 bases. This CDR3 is CASRTGTGGTDTQYF. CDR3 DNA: TGTGCCAGCAGAACCGGGACAGGGGGAACGGATACGCAGTATTTT.

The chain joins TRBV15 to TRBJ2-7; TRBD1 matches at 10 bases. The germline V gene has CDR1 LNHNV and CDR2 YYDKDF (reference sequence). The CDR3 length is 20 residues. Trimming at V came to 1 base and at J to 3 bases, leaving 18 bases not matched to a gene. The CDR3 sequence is CATSRGAVRPGTGAIYEQYF. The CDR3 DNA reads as TGTGCCACCAGCAGAGGAGCCGTAAGGCCCGGGACAGGGGCGATCTACGAGCAGTACTTC.

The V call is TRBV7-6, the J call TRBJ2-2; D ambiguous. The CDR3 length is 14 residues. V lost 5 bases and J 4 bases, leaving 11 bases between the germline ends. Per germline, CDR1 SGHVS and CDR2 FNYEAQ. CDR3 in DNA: TGTGCCAGCAGCCCTCAGGCGGCCACCGGGGAGCTGTTTTTT. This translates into CASSPQAATGELFF.

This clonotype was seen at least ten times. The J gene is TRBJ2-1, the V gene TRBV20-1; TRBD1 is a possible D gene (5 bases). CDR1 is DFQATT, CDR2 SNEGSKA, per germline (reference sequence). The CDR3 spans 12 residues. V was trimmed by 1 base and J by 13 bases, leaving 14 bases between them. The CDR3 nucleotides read TGCAGTGCTAGAGGTGGGGCTCGGAGACAGTTCTTC. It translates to CSARGGARRQFF.

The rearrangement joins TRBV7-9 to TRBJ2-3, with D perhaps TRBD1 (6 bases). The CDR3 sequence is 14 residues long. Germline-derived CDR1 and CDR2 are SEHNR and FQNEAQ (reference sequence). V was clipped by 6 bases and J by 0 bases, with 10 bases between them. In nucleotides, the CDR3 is TGTGCCAGCAGGTGGGACACTAGCACAGATACGCAGTATTTT. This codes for CASRWDTSTDTQYF. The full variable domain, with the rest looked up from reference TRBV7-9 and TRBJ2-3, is DTGVSQNPRHKITKRGQNVTFRCDPISEHNRLYWYRQTLGQGPEFLTYFQNEAQLEKSRLLSDRFSAERPKGSFSTLEIQRTEQGDSAMYLCASRWDTSTDTQYFGPGTRLTVL.

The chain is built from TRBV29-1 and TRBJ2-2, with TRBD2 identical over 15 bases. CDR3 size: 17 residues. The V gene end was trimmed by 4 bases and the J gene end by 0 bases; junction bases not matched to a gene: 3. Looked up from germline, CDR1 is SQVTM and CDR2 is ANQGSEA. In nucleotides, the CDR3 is TGCAGCGTTGGGACTAGCGGGAGGGCCTCGAACACCGGGGAGCTGTTTTTT. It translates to CSVGTSGRASNTGELFF.

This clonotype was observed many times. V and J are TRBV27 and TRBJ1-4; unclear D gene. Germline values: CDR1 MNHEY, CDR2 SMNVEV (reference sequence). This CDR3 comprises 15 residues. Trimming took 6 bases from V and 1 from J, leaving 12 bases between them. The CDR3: CASSSQRLTNEKLFF. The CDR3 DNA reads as TGTGCCAGCAGCTCCCAACGGTTAACTAATGAAAAACTGTTTTTT.

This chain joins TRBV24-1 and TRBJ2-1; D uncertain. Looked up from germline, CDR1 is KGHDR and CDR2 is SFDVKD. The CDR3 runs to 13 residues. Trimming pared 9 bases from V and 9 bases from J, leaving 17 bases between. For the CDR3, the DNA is TGTGCCACCGAAGAACCTCCCACCGGTGAGCAGTTCTTC. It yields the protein CATEEPPTGEQFF.

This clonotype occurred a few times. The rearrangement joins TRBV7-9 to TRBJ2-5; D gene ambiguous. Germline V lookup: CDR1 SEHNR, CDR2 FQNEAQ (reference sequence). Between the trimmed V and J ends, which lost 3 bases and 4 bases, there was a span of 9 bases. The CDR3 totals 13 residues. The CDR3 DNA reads TGTGCCAGCAGCTTTTCGAAGTTAGAGACCCAGTACTTC. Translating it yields CASSFSKLETQYF.

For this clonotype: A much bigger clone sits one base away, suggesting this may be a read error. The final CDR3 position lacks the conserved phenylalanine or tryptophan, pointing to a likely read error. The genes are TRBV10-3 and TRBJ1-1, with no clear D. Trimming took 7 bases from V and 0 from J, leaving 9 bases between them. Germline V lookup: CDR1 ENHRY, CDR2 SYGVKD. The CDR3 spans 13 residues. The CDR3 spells CAITGSLNTEAFL. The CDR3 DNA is TGTGCCATCACTGGGTCTTTGAACACTGAAGCTTTCCTT.

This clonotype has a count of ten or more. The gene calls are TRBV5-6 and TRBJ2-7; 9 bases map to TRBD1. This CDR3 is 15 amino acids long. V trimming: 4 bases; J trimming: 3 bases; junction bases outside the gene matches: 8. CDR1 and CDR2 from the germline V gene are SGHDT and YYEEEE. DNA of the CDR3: TGTGCCAGCAGCGATTTGAACAGGGGGCTCTACGAGCAGTACTTC. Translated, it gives CASSDLNRGLYEQYF.

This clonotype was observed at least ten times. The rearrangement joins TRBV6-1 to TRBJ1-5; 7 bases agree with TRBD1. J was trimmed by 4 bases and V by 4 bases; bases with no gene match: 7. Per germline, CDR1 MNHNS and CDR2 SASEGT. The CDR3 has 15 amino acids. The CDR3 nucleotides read TGTGCCAGCAGTGTTGACAGGGCAGAGAATCAGCCCCAGCATTTT. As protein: CASSVDRAENQPQHF.

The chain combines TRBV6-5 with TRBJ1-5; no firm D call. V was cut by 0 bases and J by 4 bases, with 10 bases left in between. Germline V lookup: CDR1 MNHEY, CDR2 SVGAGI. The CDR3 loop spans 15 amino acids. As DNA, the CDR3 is TGTGCCAGCAGTTACTCGATGATACTAAATCAGCCCCAGCATTTT. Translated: CASSYSMILNQPQHF.

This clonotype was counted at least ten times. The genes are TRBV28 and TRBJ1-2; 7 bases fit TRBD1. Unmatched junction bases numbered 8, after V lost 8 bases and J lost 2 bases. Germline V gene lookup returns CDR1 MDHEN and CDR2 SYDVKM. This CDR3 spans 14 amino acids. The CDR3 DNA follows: TGTGCCAGCGGGCGGGACAGCCACAACTATGGCTACACCTTC. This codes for CASGRDSHNYGYTF.

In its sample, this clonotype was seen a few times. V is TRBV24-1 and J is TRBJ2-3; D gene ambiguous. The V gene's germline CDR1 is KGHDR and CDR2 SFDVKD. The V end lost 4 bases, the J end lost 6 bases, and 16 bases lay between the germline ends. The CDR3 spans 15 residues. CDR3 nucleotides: TGTGCCACCAGTGAGACCGACCTGTTCGGGGATACGCAGTATTTT. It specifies CATSETDLFGDTQYF.

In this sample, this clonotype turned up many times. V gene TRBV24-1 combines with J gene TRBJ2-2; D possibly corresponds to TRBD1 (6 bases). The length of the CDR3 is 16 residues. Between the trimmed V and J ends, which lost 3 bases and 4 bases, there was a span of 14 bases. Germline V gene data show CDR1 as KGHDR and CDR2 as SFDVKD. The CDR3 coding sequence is TGTGCCACCAGTGATCAAAGGGGGTCGTCCACCGGGGAGCTGTTTTTT. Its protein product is CATSDQRGSSTGELFF.